The 25 T cell receptor beta chains in this list originate from one sample, sequenced in a study of blood T cell repertoires in COVID-19. TCRdb's table, derived via immunoSEQ multiplex PCR, lists solely in-frame clones and lacks some. The sample contains some 290,000 clones, 85% to 95% of which appear only once. Sample: PBMCs or T cells enriched from blood (not recorded which). The receptors come from a woman in her twenties or thirties who had been exposed to COVID-19.

This chain joins TRBV7-3 and TRBJ2-7, with D hard to call. The CDR3 covers 13 residues. V was clipped by 0 bases and J by 2 bases, with 5 bases between them. The V gene's germline CDR1 is SGHTA and CDR2 FQGTGA. Written as DNA, the CDR3 is TGTGCCAGCAGCTTAACGCCTACCTACGAGCAGTACTTC. This sequence encodes CASSLTPTYEQYF.

A few counts support this clone. The chain recombines TRBV7-9 with TRBJ1-4; weak D call: TRBD1 (6 bases). V lost 5 bases to trimming and J lost 15 bases, with 19 bases between them. Germline CDR1 and CDR2: SEHNR and FQNEAQ (reference sequence). The CDR3 contains 13 residues. CDR3 loop: CASSVGGDRSVFF. The CDR3 DNA is TGTGCCAGCAGCGTAGGGGGGGACCGTTCGGTGTTTTTT.

The chain joins TRBV5-5 to TRBJ2-7; the D gene is possibly TRBD2 (6 bases). The germline V gene encodes CDR1 SGHKS and CDR2 YYEKEE (reference sequence). The V end was cut by 0 bases, the J end by 5 bases, with 9 bases between. This CDR3 is 13 amino acids long. The DNA for the CDR3 is TGTGCCAGCAGCTTGGGCGGGATGGACGAGCAGTACTTC. It translates to CASSLGGMDEQYF.

This clone has just one count. The chain combines TRBV10-3 with TRBJ1-6; 7 bases are a match to TRBD1. J gave up 5 bases and V 5 bases, and 9 bases lay outside the gene matches. This CDR3 is 16 amino acids long. Germline V gene data show CDR1 as ENHRY and CDR2 as SYGVKD. For the CDR3, the DNA is TGTGCCATCAGTCCCTCGACAGGGAAGAATAATTCACCCCTCCACTTT. Translation gives CAISPSTGKNNSPLHF.

V gene TRBV10-3 combines with J gene TRBJ2-3, with TRBD2 as a possible D gene (5 bases). The ends were cut back, 6 bases at V and 4 bases at J, with 14 bases in the middle. This CDR3 has 14 amino acids. The germline V gene encodes CDR1 ENHRY and CDR2 SYGVKD. The DNA for the CDR3 is TGTGCCATCAGAGAAATTGCTAGCTCAGATACGCAGTATTTT. Translation gives CAIREIASSDTQYF.

This clone was picked up one time. The chain is built from TRBV5-5 and TRBJ1-2; 9 bases fit TRBD1. V shed 3 bases, J shed 8 bases, and the junction held 5 bases outside the gene matches. This CDR3 is built from 13 residues. From germline, CDR1 is SGHKS and CDR2 YYEKEE (reference sequence). CDR3 bases: TGTGCCAGCAGCTACGGGACAGGGAACGGCTACACCTTC. Amino acids: CASSYGTGNGYTF.

The chain is built from TRBV7-6 and TRBJ2-2; no reliable D call. V shed 6 bases and J shed 1 base, with 12 bases lying between them. The germline V gene has CDR1 SGHVS and CDR2 FNYEAQ. The CDR3 totals 15 residues. The DNA of the CDR3 is TGTGCCAGCAGGCCTATTCCAGGGAACACCGGGGAGCTGTTTTTT. Residues: CASRPIPGNTGELFF.

The chain employs TRBV9 and TRBJ1-2; D gene ambiguous. This CDR3 contains 13 residues. Per the germline V gene, CDR1 is SGDLS and CDR2 is YYNGEE. The V end lost 4 bases, the J end lost 4 bases, and 11 bases lay between the germline ends. The CDR3 DNA follows: TGTGCCAGCAGCCGAGGCCCAGCCTATGGCTACACCTTC. Protein sequence: CASSRGPAYGYTF.

The gene calls are TRBV5-4 and TRBJ2-5, with a possible D match to TRBD1 (7 bases). Deletions cut 1 base from V and 10 bases from J, with 17 bases between. CDR3 length: 14 residues. The V gene's germline CDR1 is SGHNT and CDR2 YYREEE (reference sequence). The CDR3 is CASSLRRDSVHQYF. The CDR3, as DNA: TGTGCCAGCAGCTTGCGGCGGGACAGCGTCCACCAGTACTTC.

The CDR3 DNA is TGCGCCAGCAGCCTAGCGGGGGTCATTCAAGAGACCCAGTACTTC. Protein product: CASSLAGVIQETQYF. The chain links TRBV4-1 to TRBJ2-5; 9 bases are shared with TRBD2. J gave up 2 bases and V 4 bases, and 5 bases lay outside the gene matches. In germline, CDR1 is MGHRA, CDR2 YSYEKL. CDR3 length: 15 amino acids.

This chain links TRBV18 with TRBJ1-2; D is undetermined. V lost 2 bases to trimming and J lost 6 bases, with 7 bases between them. This CDR3 has 12 residues. From germline, CDR1 is KGHSH and CDR2 LQKENI. This CDR3 is CASSPGSNGYTF. CDR3 bases: TGTGCCAGCTCACCAGGGAGTAATGGCTACACCTTC.

This clone was observed a single time. The gene calls are TRBV2 and TRBJ2-2; possibly TRBD2 for D (5 bases). This CDR3 contains 14 residues. Germline V gene lookup returns CDR1 SNHLY and CDR2 FYNNEI. V was shortened by 7 bases and J by 8 bases, with 17 bases between the two germline ends. The DNA of the CDR3 is TGTGCCAGCATCCCCGGTAGCCCGGGGGGGGAGCTGTTTTTT. Translating it yields CASIPGSPGGELFF.

The CDR3 bases are TGTGCCAGCAGTTACGGACTAGCGGGGGGCCAAGAGACCCAGTACTTC. Translated: CASSYGLAGGQETQYF. The chain carries TRBV6-5 and TRBJ2-5; 14 bases are shared with TRBD2. The trim removed 2 bases at V and 1 base at J, leaving 0 bases unmatched. The CDR3 is made up of 16 amino acids. Per germline, CDR1 MNHEY and CDR2 SVGAGI.

The chain employs TRBV6-1 and TRBJ1-1, with 9 nucleotides matching TRBD1. This CDR3 contains 15 residues. Germline V CDR1 and CDR2: MNHNS, SASEGT. V lost 2 bases and J lost 12; bases outside the gene matches: 13. Here the CDR3 DNA reads TGTGCCAGCAGTGAATATTGGGATGGGACAGGGACGACTTTCTTT. Translated: CASSEYWDGTGTTFF.

The CDR3 is CATSDRSSGGTLDTQYF. As DNA, the CDR3 is TGTGCCACCAGTGACCGCTCTAGCGGGGGGACGCTGGATACGCAGTATTTT. V is TRBV24-1 and J is TRBJ2-3, with 11 bases identical to TRBD2. The CDR3 has 17 residues. The germline gives CDR1 KGHDR, CDR2 SFDVKD. Trimming took 4 bases from V and 6 from J; bases not matched to a gene: 11.

The sample holds one count of this clone. This chain uses TRBV7-9 with TRBJ1-5; D gene uncertain. V lost 3 bases to trimming and J lost 11 bases, with 20 bases between them. CDR3 length equals 15 residues. Looked up from germline, CDR1 is SEHNR and CDR2 is FQNEAQ (reference sequence). CDR3 residues: CASSFSDPKHGAQHF. CDR3 nucleotides: TGTGCCAGCAGCTTCTCAGACCCCAAGCACGGGGCCCAGCATTTT.

The rearrangement links TRBV10-3 to TRBJ2-5; tentatively, D is TRBD1 (5 bases). V was trimmed by 3 bases and J by 7 bases, leaving 15 bases between them. The germline CDR1 and CDR2 sequences are ENHRY and SYGVKD. The length of the CDR3 is 14 residues. In DNA form, the CDR3 reads TGTGCCATCAGTGATTTGACAGTCCGGAGGACCCAGTACTTC. This translates into CAISDLTVRRTQYF.

The rearrangement links TRBV20-1 to TRBJ2-3, with unresolved D. This CDR3 has 11 amino acids. V was cut by 6 bases and J by 3 bases, with 7 bases left in between. Looked up from germline, CDR1 is DFQATT and CDR2 is SNEGSKA (reference sequence). The CDR3 nucleotides read TGCAGTGCCCTCAGGACAGATACGCAGTATTTT. It is translated as CSALRTDTQYF.

V usage is TRBV6-5 and J usage is TRBJ2-5; D unresolved. The germline V gene has CDR1 MNHEY and CDR2 SVGAGI. Trimming took 2 bases from V and 2 from J, leaving 9 bases between them. This CDR3 region has 14 residues. The CDR3 sequence is CASSYGLKQETQYF. For the CDR3, the DNA is TGTGCCAGCAGTTACGGCCTGAAACAAGAGACCCAGTACTTC.

The rearrangement links TRBV19 to TRBJ2-2; D may be TRBD1 (5 bases). V lost 7 bases, J lost 6 bases, and 21 bases lay in between. CDR1 and CDR2 (germline): LNHDA, SQIVND (reference sequence). The CDR3 length is 16 residues. The CDR3, as DNA: TGTGCCAGTACCCCTACCCGAGACAGAAGATCCGGGGAGCTGTTTTTT. As protein: CASTPTRDRRSGELFF.

This clone came up once. The chain couples TRBV7-2 to TRBJ2-5; tentative D call: TRBD2 (6 bases). V gave up 5 bases and J gave up 5 bases, with 12 bases separating them. Germline assignment: CDR1 SGHTA and CDR2 FQGNSA. The CDR3 has 13 amino acids. In nucleotides, the CDR3 is TGTGCCAGCAGCCCTTTCGGAGGGGAGACCCAGTACTTC. This codes for CASSPFGGETQYF.

The rearrangement uses TRBV3-1 (or the pseudogene TRBV3-2) and TRBJ1-4; D gene unclear. Germline loops: CDR1 LGHDT, CDR2 YNNKEL (reference sequence). This CDR3 contains 15 residues. Trimming left V 1 base short and J 7 bases short, with 13 bases between. The CDR3 is CASSQGPREGEKLFF. Here the CDR3 DNA reads TGTGCCAGCAGCCAAGGTCCAAGAGAGGGTGAAAAACTGTTTTTT.

With regard to this clone: Other nucleotide sequences in the sample specify the same CDR3. The chain carries TRBV2 and TRBJ2-1; 8 bases map to TRBD1. The CDR3 runs 14 residues. The trim removed 3 bases at V and 4 bases at J, leaving 2 bases unmatched. Germline CDR1 is SNHLY and CDR2 is FYNNEI. CDR3 residues: CASSDRGPYNEQFF. In DNA form, the CDR3 reads TGTGCCAGCAGTGACAGGGGGCCTTACAATGAGCAGTTCTTC.

This clone was observed a single time. The V call is TRBV4-3, the J call TRBJ1-4; 7 nucleotides line up with TRBD1. The CDR3 totals 17 residues. J was trimmed by 3 bases and V by 0 bases; bases with no gene match: 7. CDR1 LGHNA and CDR2 YSLEER come from the germline V gene. The CDR3 protein is CASSQEGLGTANEKLFF. As DNA, the CDR3 is TGCGCCAGCAGCCAAGAAGGTCTGGGGACAGCTAATGAAAAACTGTTTTTT.

The chain couples TRBV4-2 to TRBJ1-2; 9 bases are shared with TRBD1. V trimming: 6 bases; J trimming: 6 bases; junction bases outside the gene matches: 11. CDR1 and CDR2 from the germline V gene are LGHNA and YNFKEQ. The CDR3 has 15 residues. The CDR3 DNA sequence: TGTGCCAGCAGTCGGCCCGACAGGGGGGTGGATGGCTACACCTTC. It is translated as CASSRPDRGVDGYTF.